Each of the 15 T cell receptor beta chains below was sequenced from the same sample in a study of cytomegalovirus exposure and HLA in healthy donors (dated by TCRdb to 2016 to 2017). Libraries were made using the immunoSEQ multiplex PCR assay. The multiplex PCR relied on a mix of 60 forward primers for TCR Vbeta segments and 13 reverse primers for TCR Jbeta segments. In TCRdb, the immuneACCESS table is reduced to in-frame sequences with V and J assigned. These tables do not hold every clone; where another copy was compared, an unresolved V gene accounts for under half, and the others remain unexplained. Across this sample there are roughly 180,000 clones, with roughly 80% seen only once. The ten largest clones take up around 1% of the sample. Sequences were obtained from PBMCs. These receptors all stem from a man aged 25-40 years in good health and CMV-seronegative.

This clone has only one observation. V and J are TRBV4-1 and TRBJ2-1, with 9 nucleotides matching TRBD2. With 4 bases clipped from V and 3 bases from J, the junction kept 4 bases outside the gene matches. This CDR3 has 15 amino acids. Germline V CDR1 and CDR2: MGHRA, YSYEKL. The CDR3 coding sequence is TGCGCCAGCAGCCCCCCTAGCGGGGTCTACAATGAGCAGTTCTTC. Its protein product is CASSPPSGVYNEQFF.

The chain carries TRBV6-1 and TRBJ1-3, with a tentative D call TRBD1 (6 bases). The germline V gene encodes CDR1 MNHNS and CDR2 SASEGT. CDR3 size: 14 residues. V lost 1 base to trimming and J lost 8 bases, with 12 bases between them. CDR3 region: CASSEGGTLYTIYF. The DNA for the CDR3 is TGTGCCAGCAGTGAAGGTGGGACATTATACACCATATATTTT.

This rearrangement joins TRBV29-1 to TRBJ2-5; the D is unclear. CDR3 length: 10 amino acids. Germline CDR1 SQVTM, CDR2 ANQGSEA. V lost 5 bases, J lost 1 base, and 2 bases lay in between. The CDR3 reads CSVRQETQYF. In DNA form, the CDR3 reads TGCAGCGTTCGCCAAGAGACCCAGTACTTC.

The chain couples TRBV10-3 to TRBJ1-6; 9 nucleotides agree with TRBD1. Germline V gene lookup returns CDR1 ENHRY and CDR2 SYGVKD. There are 16 residues in the CDR3. V lost 0 bases to trimming and J lost 7 bases; unmatched junction nucleotides: 4. This CDR3 reads CAISESDRGLNSPLHF. The CDR3 region has the DNA TGTGCCATCAGTGAGTCGGACAGGGGCCTAAATTCACCCCTCCACTTT.

The rearrangement uses TRBV10-3 and TRBJ2-7; 9 bases match TRBD1. CDR1 ENHRY and CDR2 SYGVKD come from the germline V gene. V was pared by 5 bases and J by 5 bases, with 7 bases of the junction left unmatched. The CDR3 contains 14 residues. The CDR3 loop is CAISKPGQGHEQYF. CDR3 nucleotide sequence: TGTGCCATCAGTAAACCGGGACAGGGTCACGAGCAGTACTTC.

V and J are TRBV18 and TRBJ1-1, with a tentative D call TRBD1 (6 bases). The CDR3 loop spans 14 amino acids. Germline CDR1 is KGHSH and CDR2 is LQKENI. V was trimmed by 3 bases and J by 1 base, leaving 9 bases between them. CDR3 nucleotides: TGTGCCAGCTCACCTACAGGGCCGAACACTGAAGCTTTCTTT. Amino acids: CASSPTGPNTEAFF.

The V and J genes are TRBV6-5 and TRBJ1-3; a possible D gene is TRBD1 (5 bases). Germline CDR1 reads MNHEY; CDR2 reads SVGAGI. This CDR3 region has 12 residues. Trimming took 7 bases from V and 4 from J, leaving 8 bases between them. The CDR3 region has the DNA TGTGCCAGCAAATCAGGGGGAAACACCATATATTTT. Its translation is CASKSGGNTIYF.

The V call is TRBV6-5, the J call TRBJ2-2; TRBD2 aligns across 13 bases. Trimming took 5 bases from V and 6 from J; bases not matched to a gene: 3. Germline lookup yields CDR1 MNHEY and CDR2 SVGAGI. The CDR3 totals 15 residues. CDR3 in DNA: TGTGCCAGCAGTAGGACTAGCGGGAGTTCCGGGGAGCTGTTTTTT. It specifies CASSRTSGSSGELFF.

The chain joins TRBV19 to TRBJ1-1, with 7 bases lining up with TRBD1. This CDR3 spans 16 amino acids. Germline V gene sequence: CDR1 LNHDA, CDR2 SQIVND (reference sequence). Trimming cost V 3 bases and J 5 bases; bases outside gene matches: 12. For the CDR3, the DNA is TGTGCCAGTAGTATTAAGGTCCAGGGGGGTGGAACTGAAGCTTTCTTT. Translating it yields CASSIKVQGGGTEAFF.

The chain employs TRBV27 and TRBJ2-1; 12 nucleotides agree with TRBD2. V shed 4 bases and J 6 bases; nucleotides not matched to a gene: 7. The CDR3 sequence is 16 residues long. From germline, CDR1 is MNHEY and CDR2 SMNVEV (reference sequence). The CDR3 coding sequence is TGTGCCAGCAGTTATCGACTAGCGGGAGTCGGCAATGAGCAGTTCTTC. This sequence encodes CASSYRLAGVGNEQFF.

The chain is built from TRBV11-2 and TRBJ2-2, with unresolved D. The CDR3 is 16 residues long. V gave up 0 bases and J gave up 3 bases, with 11 bases separating them. Germline assignment: CDR1 SGHAT and CDR2 FQNNGV. The CDR3 sequence is CASSLDAFLDTGELFF. CDR3 DNA sequence: TGTGCCAGCAGCTTAGACGCCTTCCTAGACACCGGGGAGCTGTTTTTT.

The gene calls are TRBV27 and TRBJ2-7; D might be TRBD2 (5 bases). The ends were cut back, 6 bases at V and 5 bases at J, with 11 bases in the middle. The CDR3 is made up of 12 amino acids. Germline V gene lookup returns CDR1 MNHEY and CDR2 SMNVEV (reference sequence). CDR3 region: CASSPGFNEQYF. In DNA form, the CDR3 reads TGTGCCAGCAGCCCGGGGTTCAACGAGCAGTACTTC.

This rearrangement joins TRBV5-1 to TRBJ1-2; a weak D match, TRBD1 (5 bases). This CDR3 has 16 amino acids. V lost 0 bases and J 8 bases, leaving 20 bases between the germline ends. CDR1 and CDR2 from the germline V gene are SGHRS and YFSETQ. The CDR3 reads CASSLAQIGTEGGYTF. In DNA form, the CDR3 reads TGCGCCAGCAGCTTGGCCCAAATCGGGACGGAGGGAGGCTACACCTTC.

The J gene is TRBJ2-7, the V gene TRBV19, with D maybe TRBD2 (6 bases). CDR1 LNHDA and CDR2 SQIVND come from the germline V gene (reference sequence). CDR3 size: 20 residues. V lost 3 bases to trimming and J lost 3 bases, with 30 bases between them. The CDR3 reads CASSIPRRVTGATIVYEQYF. The CDR3 DNA sequence: TGTGCCAGTAGTATCCCCCGGAGGGTCACGGGCGCCACAATTGTCTACGAGCAGTACTTC.

This chain uses TRBV2 with TRBJ2-7; 12 bases agree with TRBD1. Germline CDR1 and CDR2: SNHLY and FYNNEI. V shed 11 bases, J shed 6 bases, and the junction held 5 bases outside the gene matches. This CDR3 has 12 amino acids. CDR3 region: CACRDRGPEQYF. In nucleotides, the CDR3 is TGTGCCTGCCGGGACAGGGGGCCCGAGCAGTACTTC. Variable domain in full (rest from reference TRBV2 and TRBJ2-7): EPEVTQTPSHQVTQMGQEVILRCVPISNHLYFYWYRQILGQKVEFLVSFYNNEISEKSEIFDDQFSVERPDGSNFTLKIRSTKLEDSAMYFCACRDRGPEQYFGPGTRLTVT.